Here is one T cell receptor beta chain with its context. The entry originates in a study of blood T cell repertoires in COVID-19. On the study more broadly: Sites across the United States, Italy and Spain contributed samples from acute and convalescent COVID-19. PBMCs, B-cell-depleted T cells, or T cells provided the cDNA or gDNA that made up the material.

Trimming cost V 6 bases and J 3 bases, with 8 bases left between them. Germline CDR1 SGHRS, CDR2 YFSETQ. This CDR3 contains 12 residues. Original processing notes: By means of reference gene primer amplification, nucleated cell counts were estimated. Clones were sequenced by immunoSEQ multiplex PCR, and TCRdb holds only the in-frame ones, with some missing. V and J calls and clone size are as listed in that table; D and trimming were resolved from the DNA. The sample records some 110,000 clones, approximately 87% being singletons. The sequenced material came from peripheral blood. The chain combines TRBV5-1 with TRBJ2-3; possible D gene TRBD2, 5 bases. The receptor was derived from a man aged 30-40 years with acute or convalescent COVID-19. The DNA of the CDR3 is TGCGCCAGCAACTCGGGAACAGATACGCAGTATTTT. Its translation: CASNSGTDTQYF.